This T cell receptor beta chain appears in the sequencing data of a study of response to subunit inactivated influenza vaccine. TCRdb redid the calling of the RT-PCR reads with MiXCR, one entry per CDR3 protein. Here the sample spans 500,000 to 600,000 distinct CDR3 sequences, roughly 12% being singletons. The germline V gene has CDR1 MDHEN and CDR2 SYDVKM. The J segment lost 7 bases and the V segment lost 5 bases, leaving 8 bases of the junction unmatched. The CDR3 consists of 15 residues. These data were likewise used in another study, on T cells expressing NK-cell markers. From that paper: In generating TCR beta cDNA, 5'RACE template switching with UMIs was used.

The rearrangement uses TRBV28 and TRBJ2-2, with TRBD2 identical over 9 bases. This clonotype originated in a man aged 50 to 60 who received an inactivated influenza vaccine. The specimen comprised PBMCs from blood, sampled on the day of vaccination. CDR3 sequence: CASSTAGTSSGELFF. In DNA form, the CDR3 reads TGTGCCAGCAGTACGGCCGGGACTAGCAGCGGGGAGCTGTTTTTT.